The rows below give T cell receptor beta chains drawn from one sample of a study of cytomegalovirus exposure and HLA in healthy donors. The repertoire was sequenced with immunoSEQ multiplex PCR; TCRdb's copy has only in-frame clones and lacks some. The profile shows about 160,000 clones, about 82% of them singletons. Sequencing was carried out using PBMCs. The receptor source for this set is a male donor in good health and CMV-seronegative. Both conserved end residues are part of each CDR3. D genes are given only for firm matches. Only some rows state a clone size, as once, few, many or a class for expanded clones.

V gene,D gene,clone size,J gene,CDR3 protein,CDR3 DNA
TRBV6-5,.,.,TRBJ2-2,CASSYAQGGTGELFF,TGTGCCAGCAGTTACGCGCAGGGTGGCACCGGGGAGCTGTTTTTT
TRBV6-5,.,.,TRBJ1-2,CASTGEGKYGYTF,TGTGCCAGCACGGGGGAGGGGAAGTATGGCTACACCTTC
TRBV15,TRBD2,.,TRBJ2-2,CATSSSGGAPGELFF,TGTGCCACCAGCTCAAGCGGGGGGGCCCCCGGGGAGCTGTTTTTT
TRBV5-6,TRBD2,.,TRBJ2-1,CASSLEVSGRNEQFF,TGTGCCAGCAGCTTGGAGGTTAGCGGGAGGAATGAGCAGTTCTTC
TRBV27,TRBD2,.,TRBJ2-3,CASSSLAGGLDTQYF,TGTGCCAGCAGTTCGCTAGCGGGGGGGCTGGATACGCAGTATTTT
TRBV5-4,.,once,TRBJ2-7,CASSLDRSKAYEQYF,TGTGCCAGCAGCTTGGACAGGTCTAAGGCCTACGAGCAGTACTTC
TRBV5-6,.,.,TRBJ2-5,CASKKTGQETQYF,TGTGCCAGCAAAAAAACAGGCCAAGAGACCCAGTACTTC
TRBV15,.,.,TRBJ1-2,CATSRGGVESGYTF,TGTGCCACCAGCAGAGGGGGAGTTGAGTCTGGCTACACCTTC
TRBV4-1,.,.,TRBJ2-7,CASSLRYRTRTSYEQYF,TGCGCCAGCAGCCTCAGATACAGGACGAGGACCTCCTACGAGCAGTACTTC
TRBV5-1,.,.,TRBJ2-1,CASSLVDEQFF,TGCGCCAGCAGCTTGGTAGATGAGCAGTTCTTC
TRBV29-1,.,.,TRBJ1-2,CSAIFTKLYGYTF,TGCAGCGCGATTTTCACTAAGTTGTATGGCTACACCTTC
TRBV9,TRBD2,.,TRBJ2-3,CASSPLRGADTQYF,TGTGCCAGCAGCCCGTTGCGGGGGGCAGATACGCAGTATTTT
TRBV29-1,.,.,TRBJ2-3,CSVEGGQGWRAGGFDTQYF,TGCAGCGTTGAGGGGGGACAGGGGTGGCGAGCGGGAGGGTTCGATACGCAGTATTTT
TRBV27,TRBD1,.,TRBJ1-1,CASKLTGQMNTEAFF,TGTGCCAGCAAACTAACGGGACAGATGAACACTGAAGCTTTCTTT
TRBV6-5,TRBD1,.,TRBJ2-7,CASRTGTVDTYEQYF,TGTGCCAGCAGGACCGGGACAGTAGATACCTACGAGCAGTACTTC
TRBV5-4,TRBD1,.,TRBJ1-2,CASSLARGQGVTGYTF,TGTGCCAGCAGCTTGGCCAGGGGACAGGGGGTAACTGGCTACACCTTC
TRBV19,.,.,TRBJ1-1,CASSTTFSRTEAFF,TGTGCCAGTAGTACTACCTTTTCTCGCACTGAAGCTTTCTTT
TRBV5-1,.,.,TRBJ2-3,CASSLAITDTQYF,TGCGCCAGCAGCCTGGCCATCACAGATACGCAGTATTTT
TRBV9,.,.,TRBJ2-5,CASSVGGLGQETQYF,TGTGCCAGCAGCGTAGGGGGGCTGGGGCAAGAGACCCAGTACTTC
TRBV7-9,.,.,TRBJ2-3,CASSFGVGLAGDTQYF,TGTGCCAGCAGCTTTGGTGTAGGGCTAGCCGGAGATACGCAGTATTTT
TRBV28,.,.,TRBJ2-5,CASSFYTTRREETQYF,TGTGCCAGCAGTTTCTACACCACTAGACGGGAAGAGACCCAGTACTTC
TRBV5-1,.,once,TRBJ1-4,CASSLGAEEEKLFF,TGCGCCAGCAGCTTGGGCGCGGAAGAGGAAAAACTGTTTTTT
TRBV7-3,TRBD1,.,TRBJ1-6,CASSLRGGGYNSPLHF,TGTGCCAGCAGCTTAAGAGGGGGCGGGTATAATTCACCCCTCCACTTT
TRBV7-9,.,.,TRBJ2-5,CASSLNSQETQYF,TGTGCCAGCAGCTTAAACTCCCAAGAGACCCAGTACTTC
TRBV28,.,.,TRBJ1-2,CASSLLQGPGYTF,TGTGCCAGCAGTTTACTCCAGGGTCCTGGCTACACCTTC
TRBV29-1,TRBD2,.,TRBJ2-1,CSVERSGSPNEQFF,TGCAGCGTTGAAAGGAGCGGGAGTCCCAATGAGCAGTTCTTC
TRBV12-2,.,.,TRBJ2-7,CASRLETGQGAPYEQYF,TGTGCAAGTCGCTTAGAGACCGGACAGGGGGCCCCCTACGAGCAGTACTTC
TRBV5-3,TRBD1,.,TRBJ2-7,CARSLRRDRSNEQYF,TGTGCCAGAAGCTTGAGACGGGACAGGTCCAACGAGCAGTACTTC
TRBV7-9,.,.,TRBJ1-1,CSSSFRSEAFF,TGTTCCAGCAGCTTTAGGAGTGAAGCTTTCTTT
TRBV5-1,.,.,TRBJ2-7,CASRTAGGGEQYF,TGCGCCAGCAGGACAGCCGGGGGAGGAGAGCAGTACTTC
TRBV4-3,.,.,TRBJ1-2,CASSQVRGEGGYPF,TGCGCCAGCAGCCAAGTTCGGGGGGAAGGTGGCTACCCCTTC
TRBV19,.,.,TRBJ2-3,CASTVTGRTDTQYF,TGTGCCAGTACCGTTACAGGGCGCACAGATACGCAGTATTTT
TRBV7-9,.,.,TRBJ2-7,CASSLESRGASDEQYF,TGTGCCAGCAGCTTAGAATCGCGCGGGGCTTCTGACGAGCAGTACTTC
TRBV30,TRBD1,.,TRBJ2-6,CAWSRQGSGANVLTF,TGTGCCTGGAGCCGACAGGGTTCGGGGGCCAACGTCCTGACTTTC
TRBV7-8,TRBD1,.,TRBJ1-6,CASSSSEGQGYSPLHF,TGTGCCAGCAGCTCCAGCGAGGGACAGGGGTACTCACCCCTCCACTTT
TRBV25-1,.,.,TRBJ1-2,CASSERGGRGGYTF,TGTGCCAGCAGTGAACGCGGGGGGAGGGGTGGCTACACCTTC
TRBV30,TRBD1,.,TRBJ1-6,CAWSVPRRGHGSPLHF,TGTGCCTGGAGTGTACCCAGAAGGGGGCACGGTTCACCCCTCCACTTT
TRBV5-1,.,.,TRBJ1-2,CASSLAGYGYTF,TGCGCCAGCAGCTTGGCAGGCTATGGCTACACCTTC
TRBV27,TRBD2,few,TRBJ2-1,CASSLSAGGPYNEQFF,TGTGCCAGCAGTTTATCGGCGGGAGGGCCCTACAATGAGCAGTTCTTC
TRBV7-9,.,.,TRBJ2-5,CASSPGSQETQYF,TGTGCCAGCAGTCCCGGGTCCCAAGAGACCCAGTACTTC
TRBV4-3,TRBD2,once,TRBJ2-1,CASSQIKPGLAANEQFF,TGCGCCAGCAGCCAAATCAAGCCGGGACTAGCGGCCAATGAGCAGTTCTTC
TRBV6-5,TRBD1,.,TRBJ1-2,CASSMDRVDGYTF,TGTGCCAGCAGCATGGACAGGGTTGATGGCTACACCTTC
TRBV27,.,.,TRBJ1-2,CASSPHQLQKYYGYTF,TGTGCCAGCAGTCCCCATCAATTACAGAAGTACTATGGCTACACCTTC
TRBV14,TRBD2,.,TRBJ2-7,CASSQLAGASYEQYF,TGTGCCAGCAGCCAACTAGCGGGGGCTTCCTACGAGCAGTACTTC
TRBV27,.,.,TRBJ1-2,CASSVGQGHYGYTF,TGTGCCAGCAGTGTGGGTCAGGGCCACTATGGCTACACCTTC
TRBV6-6,.,once,TRBJ2-3,CASIGANTDTQYF,TGTGCCAGCATAGGGGCGAACACAGATACGCAGTATTTT
TRBV6-5,TRBD1,.,TRBJ1-6,CASSYSGTGDSPLHF,TGTGCCAGCAGTTACTCAGGGACAGGGGATTCACCCCTCCACTTT
TRBV5-4,.,.,TRBJ2-5,CASSLSGGARETQYF,TGTGCCAGCAGCTTGAGTGGGGGGGCCCGGGAGACCCAGTACTTC
TRBV19,TRBD2,once,TRBJ2-7,CASSSSGRLYEQYF,TGTGCCAGTAGTTCGAGCGGGAGGCTATACGAGCAGTACTTC
TRBV28,TRBD1,once,TRBJ2-4,CASGFDRGVNIQYF,TGTGCCAGCGGATTCGACAGGGGAGTAAACATTCAGTACTTC
TRBV19,.,.,TRBJ2-3,CASSPRLDSTDTQYF,TGTGCCAGTAGTCCCAGACTAGATTCCACAGATACGCAGTATTTT
TRBV7-2,TRBD2,.,TRBJ2-7,CASSWLADNTYEQYF,TGTGCCAGCAGCTGGCTAGCGGATAATACCTACGAGCAGTACTTC
TRBV9,TRBD1,.,TRBJ2-2,CASSDRQGPGELFF,TGTGCCAGCAGCGACCGACAGGGCCCCGGGGAGCTGTTTTTT
TRBV6-5,TRBD2,.,TRBJ2-1,CASSFRTSGRARFF,TGTGCCAGCAGTTTCCGGACTAGCGGGAGGGCAAGGTTCTTC
TRBV19,.,.,TRBJ2-7,CASSPSRYEQYF,TGTGCCAGTAGTCCTAGTCGGTACGAGCAGTACTTC